One sample yielded the 9 T cell receptor beta chains listed below, sequenced in a study of T cells in localized non-small cell lung cancer. Repertoires were generated with immunoSEQ multiplex PCR, while TCRdb's copy carries only in-frame clones and drops some. The sample shows about 57,000 clones, approximately 89% of them seen only once. Sample: peripheral blood, taken before any cancer treatment. Receptor source: a man between 40 and 70 years old with stage I lung adenocarcinoma.

This clone has only one observation. The chain is built from TRBV4-1 and TRBJ2-1, with D possibly being TRBD2 (7 bases). Germline assignment: CDR1 MGHRA and CDR2 YSYEKL. Trimming shortened V by 1 base and J by 10 bases, and 26 bases separated the two germline ends. The CDR3 runs 18 residues. The CDR3, as DNA: TGCGCCAGCAGCCAAGCCCACTTAGCGGCGGGGGAGAGGGGGGAGCAGTTCTTC. The encoded protein is CASSQAHLAAGERGEQFF.

The rearrangement joins TRBV5-4 to TRBJ2-6, with a tentative D call TRBD2 (6 bases). The CDR3 consists of 15 residues. Germline CDR1 reads SGHNT; CDR2 reads YYREEE (reference sequence). Trimming took 6 bases from V and 0 from J, leaving 10 bases between them. CDR3 nucleotides: TGTGCCAGCACTGCGGGGACCTCTGGGGCCAACGTCCTGACTTTC. This translates into CASTAGTSGANVLTF.

The chain has TRBV6-6 and TRBJ1-1; 7 nucleotides line up with TRBD1. CDR3 length: 15 amino acids. V lost 1 base, J lost 1 base, and 3 bases stayed unmatched. Germline V gene lookup returns CDR1 MNHNY and CDR2 SVGAGI (reference sequence). CDR3 sequence reads: CASSYLYRGNTEAFF. The CDR3 nucleotides read TGTGCCAGCAGTTACTTATACAGGGGGAACACTGAAGCTTTCTTT.

This chain links TRBV2 with TRBJ1-3; D might be TRBD1 (5 bases). The J call could be wrong; TRBJ2-2 is a better fit for the DNA end. The CDR3 extends over 13 amino acids. Germline CDR1 reads SNHLY; CDR2 reads FYNNEI. Written as DNA, the CDR3 is TGTGCCAGCAGAATCAGGGTGGACGGGGAGCTGTTTTTT. It yields the protein CASRIRVDGELFF.

The V call is TRBV29-1, the J call TRBJ2-7, with unresolved D. CDR1 is SQVTM and CDR2 is ANQGSEA in the germline V gene. V was trimmed by 4 bases and J by 7 bases, leaving 20 bases between them. The CDR3 has 14 amino acids. CDR3 residues: CSVVGNLLTGEQYF. CDR3 DNA sequence: TGCAGCGTTGTCGGCAACCTCCTAACCGGGGAGCAGTACTTC.

This chain connects TRBV20-1 to TRBJ1-2; D unclear. V was cut by 1 base and J by 12 bases, with 12 bases left in between. This CDR3 has 11 residues. Germline loops: CDR1 DFQATT, CDR2 SNEGSKA (reference sequence). The CDR3 sequence is CSARGAQGNTF. The DNA for the CDR3 is TGCAGTGCTAGAGGGGCCCAAGGCAACACCTTC.

CDR3: CASSLSKNPGIGETQYF. CDR3 DNA sequence: TGTGCCAGCAGTTTATCGAAAAACCCGGGGATTGGAGAGACCCAGTACTTC. The V call is TRBV27, the J call TRBJ2-5; tentative D call: TRBD2 (5 bases). This CDR3 spans 17 amino acids. Trimming removed 0 bases from V and 4 bases from J, with 18 bases in between. Per germline, CDR1 MNHEY and CDR2 SMNVEV (reference sequence).

The gene calls are TRBV25-1 and TRBJ2-7; a weak D match, TRBD1 (6 bases). The CDR3 sequence is 14 residues long. From germline, CDR1 is MGHDK and CDR2 SYGVNS. Trimming took 6 bases from V and 8 from J, leaving 20 bases between them. CDR3 sequence: CASSQTGPLRKQYF. In DNA, the CDR3 is TGTGCCAGCAGCCAGACAGGCCCTCTAAGGAAGCAGTACTTC.

The genes are TRBV5-4 and TRBJ2-1, with TRBD1 matching over 10 bases. The CDR3 consists of 13 residues. J was trimmed by 10 bases and V by 4 bases; bases with no gene match: 5. The germline gives CDR1 SGHNT, CDR2 YYREEE (reference sequence). The CDR3 bases are TGTGCCAGCAGCATCGGGACAGGGGAAGAGCAGTTCTTC. The encoded protein is CASSIGTGEEQFF.